The clone carrying this T cell receptor (beta chain) appeared a few times. What it binds is not known. This sample is drawn from a study of identical twins. TCRdb re-called the 5' RACE reads through MiXCR, storing one row per CDR3 protein. The sample contains around 530,000 distinct CDR3 sequences, about 15% of which appear only once. The CDR3 is made up of 14 amino acids. J was trimmed by 3 bases and V by 4 bases; bases with no gene match: 2. Per germline, CDR1 ENHRY and CDR2 SYGVKD. Study-level results: For out-of-frame beta sequences, excess twin sharing was weaker. Abundant beta clonotypes from cord blood bore fewer insertions; memory repertoires lacked this pattern. Out-of-frame TCR alpha sharing in monozygotic twins exceeded recombination model predictions.

These records were also assigned to another study, of yellow fever vaccine responses in identical twins.

V gene TRBV10-3 combines with J gene TRBJ2-7, with 11 bases lining up with TRBD1. This clonotype was obtained from a woman aged 18-29 years in good health. The sample consisted of CD4+ T cells sorted from blood. The CDR3 spells CAISGTGGGYEQYF. The CDR3 bases are TGTGCCATCAGTGGGACAGGGGGCGGCTACGAGCAGTACTTC.